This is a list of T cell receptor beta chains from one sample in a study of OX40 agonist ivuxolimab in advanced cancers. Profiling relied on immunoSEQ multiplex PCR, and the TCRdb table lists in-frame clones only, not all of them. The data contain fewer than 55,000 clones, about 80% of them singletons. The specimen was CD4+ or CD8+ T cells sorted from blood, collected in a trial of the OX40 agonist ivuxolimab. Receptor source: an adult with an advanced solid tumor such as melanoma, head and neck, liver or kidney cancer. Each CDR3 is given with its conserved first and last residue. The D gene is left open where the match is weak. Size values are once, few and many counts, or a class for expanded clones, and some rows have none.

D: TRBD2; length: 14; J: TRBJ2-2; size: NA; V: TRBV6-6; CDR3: CASRRAGDTGELFF; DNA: TGTGCCAGCAGGCGAGCGGGGGACACCGGGGAGCTGTTTTTT
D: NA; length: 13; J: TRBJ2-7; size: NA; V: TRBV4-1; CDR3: CASSQVYAYEQYF; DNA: TGCGCCAGCAGCCAAGTTTACGCCTACGAGCAGTACTTC
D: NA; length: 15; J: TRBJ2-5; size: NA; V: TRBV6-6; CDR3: CASRGGTLWGETQYF; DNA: TGTGCCAGCCGGGGAGGTACACTCTGGGGGGAGACCCAGTACTTC
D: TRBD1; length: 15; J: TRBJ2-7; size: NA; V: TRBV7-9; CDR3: CASSLGQGISYEQYF; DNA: TGTGCCAGCAGCCTGGGACAGGGGATCTCCTACGAGCAGTACTTC
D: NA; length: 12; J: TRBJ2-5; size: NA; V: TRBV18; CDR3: CASSPPGETQYF; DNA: TGTGCCAGCTCCCCGCCAGGCGAGACCCAGTACTTC
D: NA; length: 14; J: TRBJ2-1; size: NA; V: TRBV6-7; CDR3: CASSLPLAYNEQFF; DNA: TGTGCCAGCAGTTTACCACTCGCCTACAATGAGCAGTTCTTC
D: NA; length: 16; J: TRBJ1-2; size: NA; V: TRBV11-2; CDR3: CASSLPSGGSRYGYTF; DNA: TGTGCCAGCAGCCTCCCTTCCGGCGGGTCGCGCTATGGCTACACCTTC
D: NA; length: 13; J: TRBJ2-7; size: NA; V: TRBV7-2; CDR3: CASTPAGPYEQYF; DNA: TGTGCCAGCACCCCTGCAGGCCCCTACGAGCAGTACTTC
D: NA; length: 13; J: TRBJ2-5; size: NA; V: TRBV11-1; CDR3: CASSLGGYETQYF; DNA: TGTGCCAGCAGCTTAGGGGGTTACGAGACCCAGTACTTC
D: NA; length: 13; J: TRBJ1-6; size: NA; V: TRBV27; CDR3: CASSFEDNSPLHF; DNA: TGTGCCAGCAGTTTCGAAGATAATTCACCCCTCCACTTT
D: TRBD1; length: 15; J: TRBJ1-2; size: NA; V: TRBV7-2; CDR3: CASSIRQGANYGYTF; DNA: TGTGCCAGCAGCATCCGACAGGGGGCGAACTATGGCTACACCTTC
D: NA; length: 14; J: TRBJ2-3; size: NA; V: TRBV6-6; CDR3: CASRLRSGTDTQYF; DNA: TGTGCCAGCAGACTTCGTTCGGGCACAGATACGCAGTATTTT
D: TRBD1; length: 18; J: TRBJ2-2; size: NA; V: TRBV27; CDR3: CASSPPRRQGRDPGELFF; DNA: TGTGCCAGCAGTCCTCCCCGCCGACAGGGGCGAGATCCCGGGGAGCTGTTTTTT
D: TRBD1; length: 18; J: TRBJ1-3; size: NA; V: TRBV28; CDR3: CASRDRDLPPVSGNTIYF; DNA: TGTGCCAGCAGGGACAGGGACCTTCCTCCCGTCTCTGGAAACACCATATATTTT
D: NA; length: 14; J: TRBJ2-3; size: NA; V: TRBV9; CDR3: CASSVVSQGVTQYF; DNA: TGTGCCAGCAGCGTAGTTTCCCAGGGAGTTACGCAGTATTTT
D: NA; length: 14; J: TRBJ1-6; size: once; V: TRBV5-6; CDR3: CASSFGTGNSPLHF; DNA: TGTGCCAGCAGCTTTGGGACGGGGAATTCACCCCTCCACTTT
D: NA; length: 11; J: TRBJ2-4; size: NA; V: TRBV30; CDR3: CAWSYQNIQYF; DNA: TGTGCCTGGAGTTACCAAAACATTCAGTACTTC
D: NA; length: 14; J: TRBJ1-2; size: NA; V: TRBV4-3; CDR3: CASSQFTGSYGYTF; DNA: TGCGCCAGCAGCCAATTTACAGGGAGCTATGGCTACACCTTC
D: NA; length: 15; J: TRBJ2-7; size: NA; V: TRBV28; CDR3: CASSFSHARRSEQYF; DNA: TGTGCCAGCAGTTTCTCGCACGCAAGGAGGAGCGAGCAGTACTTC
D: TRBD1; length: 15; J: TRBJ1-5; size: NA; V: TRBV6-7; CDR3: CASSRRQGRNQPQHF; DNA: TGTGCCAGCAGCCGCCGACAGGGACGCAATCAGCCCCAGCATTTT
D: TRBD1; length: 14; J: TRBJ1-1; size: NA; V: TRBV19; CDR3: CASSIRGRNTEAFF; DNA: TGTGCCAGTAGTATCAGGGGGCGGAACACTGAAGCTTTCTTT
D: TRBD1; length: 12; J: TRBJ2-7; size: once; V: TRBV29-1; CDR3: CSALTGTGEQYF; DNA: TGCAGTGCCTTGACAGGGACGGGCGAGCAGTACTTC
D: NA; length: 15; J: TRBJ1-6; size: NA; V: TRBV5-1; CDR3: CASSLIGTENSPLHF; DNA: TGCGCCAGCAGCTTGATCGGGACCGAGAATTCACCCCTCCACTTT
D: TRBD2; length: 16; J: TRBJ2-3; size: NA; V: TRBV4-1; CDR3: CASSQEASGRVDTQYF; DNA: TGCGCCAGCAGCCAAGAGGCTAGCGGGAGGGTAGATACGCAGTATTTT
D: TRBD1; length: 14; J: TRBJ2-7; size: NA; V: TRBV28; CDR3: CASRVPGTGGEQYF; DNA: TGTGCCAGCAGGGTACCCGGGACAGGGGGTGAGCAGTACTTC
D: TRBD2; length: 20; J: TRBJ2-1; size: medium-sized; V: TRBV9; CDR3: CASSATGTSGSSGAHNEQFF; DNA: TGTGCCAGCAGCGCGACCGGGACTAGCGGGAGTAGTGGAGCCCACAATGAGCAGTTCTTC
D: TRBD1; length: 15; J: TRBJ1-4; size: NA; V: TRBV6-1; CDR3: CASKKEGQGNEKLFF; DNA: TGTGCCAGCAAAAAAGAGGGACAGGGAAACGAAAAACTGTTTTTT
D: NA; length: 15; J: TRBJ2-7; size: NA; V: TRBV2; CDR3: CASRERLLSSYEQYF; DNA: TGTGCCAGCAGAGAAAGACTGCTGAGCTCCTACGAGCAGTACTTC
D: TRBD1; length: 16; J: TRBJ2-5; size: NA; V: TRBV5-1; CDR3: CASSLMGQGATETQYF; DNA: TGCGCCAGCAGCTTAATGGGACAGGGGGCAACGGAGACCCAGTACTTC
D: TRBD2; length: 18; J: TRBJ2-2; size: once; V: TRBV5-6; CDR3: CASSIFTSGRSDTGELFF; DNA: TGTGCCAGCAGCATTTTCACTAGCGGGAGATCGGACACCGGGGAGCTGTTTTTT
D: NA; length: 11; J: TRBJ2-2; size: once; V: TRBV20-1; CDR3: CSAPVTGELFF; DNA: TGCAGTGCCCCAGTTACCGGGGAGCTGTTTTTT
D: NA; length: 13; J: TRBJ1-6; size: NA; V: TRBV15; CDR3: CATSRSGNSPLHF; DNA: TGTGCCACCAGCAGATCTGGGAATTCACCCCTCCACTTT
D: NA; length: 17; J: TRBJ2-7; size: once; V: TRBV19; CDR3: CASSDQGQQGDPNEQYF; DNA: TGTGCCAGTAGTGACCAGGGGCAACAGGGTGATCCTAACGAGCAGTACTTC
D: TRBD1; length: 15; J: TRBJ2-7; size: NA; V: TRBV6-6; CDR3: CASSYSGTGDYEQYF; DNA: TGTGCCAGCAGTTACTCCGGGACAGGAGACTACGAGCAGTACTTC
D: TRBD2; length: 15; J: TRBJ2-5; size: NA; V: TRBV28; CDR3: CASSLRLAGAETQYF; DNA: TGTGCCAGCAGTTTACGACTAGCGGGAGCGGAGACCCAGTACTTC
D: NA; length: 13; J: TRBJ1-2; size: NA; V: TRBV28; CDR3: CASSLAANYGYTF; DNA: TGTGCCAGCAGTTTAGCGGCTAACTATGGCTACACCTTC
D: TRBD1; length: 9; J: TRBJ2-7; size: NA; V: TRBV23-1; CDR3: CASARDRVF; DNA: TGCGCCAGCGCCCGGGACAGGGTCTTC
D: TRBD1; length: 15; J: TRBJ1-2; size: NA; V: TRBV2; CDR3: CASRWAQTGVEGYTF; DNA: TGTGCCAGCCGGTGGGCCCAGACAGGGGTGGAGGGCTACACCTTC